This T cell receptor (beta chain) was captured in a study of T cell responses to AZD1222 COVID-19 vaccine. Study-level background: Recipients boosted at about 4 weeks or about 12 weeks are pooled.

General study results and limits: The study identified only a handful of AZD1222 recipients as seropositive at baseline.

Profiling relied on immunoSEQ multiplex PCR, and the TCRdb table lists in-frame clones only, not all of them. The sample has approximately 94,000 clones, around nine tenths seen once; the top ten hold 15%. Trimming took 0 bases from V and 10 from J, leaving 7 bases between them. Germline V gene data show CDR1 as MNHEY and CDR2 as SMNVEV (reference sequence). The CDR3 is made up of 13 amino acids. On this clone itself: Its antigen is undetermined.

The sequences come from peripheral blood, collected on day 0 of AZD1222 vaccination. The clonotype was recovered from an adult in good health. This rearrangement joins TRBV27 to TRBJ1-6; D remains unclear. DNA of the CDR3: TGTGCCAGCAGTTTATCGGGATGGTCACCCCTCCACTTT. The encoded protein is CASSLSGWSPLHF.